The next 8 T cell receptor beta chains were all read from a single sample in a study of blood T cells in healthy people across ages. It was with a sample-barcoded 5' primer and a J-beta primer mix that a second PCR of about 7 to 12 cycles was run. TCRdb redid the calling of the 5' RACE reads with MiXCR, one entry per CDR3 protein. The sample carries 710,000 or so distinct CDR3 sequences, 20% to 25% recorded once. The material sequenced was blood. Receptor source: a man in his 70s in good health.

The genes are TRBV20-1 and TRBJ2-2; no clear D. Trimming left V 4 bases short and J 0 bases short, with 6 bases between. The CDR3 covers 13 residues. CDR1 is DFQATT, CDR2 SNEGSKA, per germline (reference sequence). For the CDR3, the DNA is TGCAGTGCTATACGGTCGAACACCGGGGAGCTGTTTTTT. It translates to CSAIRSNTGELFF.

This clonotype was seen a few times. The chain is built from TRBV24-1 and TRBJ1-2; D gene ambiguous. CDR3 length: 14 residues. The germline V gene has CDR1 KGHDR and CDR2 SFDVKD. Deletions cut 7 bases from V and 1 base from J, with 12 bases between. The CDR3 is CATSPALINYGYTF. In nucleotides, the CDR3 is TGTGCCACCAGCCCAGCCTTAATTAACTATGGCTACACCTTC.

The V and J genes are TRBV27 and TRBJ2-7; D gene unclear. CDR1 and CDR2 (germline): MNHEY, SMNVEV (reference sequence). The CDR3 covers 9 residues. Trimming stripped 8 bases from V and 6 bases from J, with 5 bases between. The CDR3, as DNA: TGTGCCAGCGTAACCGAGCAGTACGTC. It specifies CASVTEQYV.

This clonotype was seen a handful of times. One junction end does not reproduce the germline sequence, and a read error may be involved. V usage is TRBV18 and J usage is TRBJ2-1; D remains ambiguous. The CDR3 covers 11 residues. Germline values: CDR1 KGHSH, CDR2 LQKENI. CDR3 residues: CAGSPMDEQFF. The CDR3 DNA is TGTGCCGGCTCACCAATGGATGAGCAGTTCTTC.

This clonotype was recorded a few times. This chain connects TRBV5-1 to TRBJ1-2; D might be TRBD1 (6 bases). The CDR3 contains 14 residues. The V gene's germline CDR1 is SGHRS and CDR2 YFSETQ. V lost 5 bases and J 8 bases, leaving 19 bases between the germline ends. CDR3 amino acids: CASRPTTGNPGYTF. The CDR3 region has the DNA TGCGCCAGCAGACCTACCACAGGGAATCCAGGCTACACCTTC. The full variable domain, completed using reference TRBV5-1 and TRBJ1-2, is KAGVTQTPRYLIKTRGQQVTLSCSPISGHRSVSWYQQTPGQGLQFLFEYFSETQRNKGNFPGRFSGRQFSNSRSEMNVSTLELGDSALYLCASRPTTGNPGYTFGSGTRLTVV.

This rearrangement joins TRBV2 to TRBJ1-2; D ambiguous. Germline-derived CDR1 and CDR2 are SNHLY and FYNNEI. Trimming stripped 4 bases from V and 5 bases from J, with 14 bases between. This CDR3 contains 14 residues. CDR3 residues: CASSAGSTVYGYTF. DNA for the CDR3: TGTGCCAGCAGTGCAGGCAGTACGGTTTATGGCTACACCTTC.

Only a few counts were recorded for this clonotype. J is TRBJ2-1 and V is TRBV29-1; 8 bases fit TRBD2. Matching the DNA end better, TRBJ2-5 makes the J call doubtful. The CDR3 consists of 15 residues. Germline CDR1 is SQVTM and CDR2 is ANQGSEA. The CDR3 loop reads CSVDSLAGPRVTQYF. CDR3 nucleotide sequence: TGCAGCGTTGATTCTTTAGCGGGGCCAAGGGTAACCCAGTACTTC.

This clonotype was seen a handful of times. V gene TRBV10-3 combines with J gene TRBJ2-2; possibly TRBD1 for D (6 bases). V lost 4 bases and J lost 1, with 10 bases in between. CDR3 length: 15 residues. The V gene's germline CDR1 is ENHRY and CDR2 SYGVKD. Here the CDR3 DNA reads TGTGCCATCAGTGGGACAGCCCTGAACACCGGGGAGCTGTTTTTT. Its protein product is CAISGTALNTGELFF.